This is a list of T cell receptor beta chains from one sample in a study of CXCR3-negative and CXCR3-positive naive CD8 T cells. One entry per CDR3 protein, without DNA, is what TCRdb gives after re-calling the 5' RACE reads. This sample's table has about 45,000 distinct CDR3 sequences. Sequencing was performed on memory CD8+ T cells from blood. The source of these receptors is a human donor in good health. Some clones in this sample may be carry-over from other donors' samples. Both conserved end residues are part of each CDR3. Fields, in order: V gene, clone size, J gene, CDR3 protein. The size entry is marked missing in some rows and otherwise reads once, few, many or a size class.

V: TRBV12-3/TRBV12-4; size: -; J: TRBJ1-3; CDR3: CASSLGSGGFITIYF
V: TRBV7-2; size: -; J: TRBJ2-1; CDR3: CASTSWGGPYNEQFF
V: TRBV3-1; size: -; J: TRBJ2-1; CDR3: CASSQDLLADSAYNEQFF
V: TRBV27; size: -; J: TRBJ1-1; CDR3: CASSALTGFTEAFF
V: TRBV29-1; size: -; J: TRBJ2-2; CDR3: CSVGGIASGELFF
V: TRBV20-1; size: -; J: TRBJ2-6; CDR3: CSAIGVVGANVLTF
V: TRBV7-3; size: -; J: TRBJ2-5; CDR3: CASSFGTSGGPQETQYF
V: TRBV6-6; size: -; J: TRBJ2-7; CDR3: CASSLGLAVYEQYF
V: TRBV5-1; size: -; J: TRBJ1-2; CDR3: CASSLGLGGTYGYTF
V: TRBV29-1; size: -; J: TRBJ1-4; CDR3: CSVDIGEEKLFF
V: TRBV12-3/TRBV12-4; size: -; J: TRBJ2-5; CDR3: CATREGETQYF
V: TRBV20-1; size: -; J: TRBJ2-5; CDR3: CSAREFGQYQETQYF
V: TRBV15; size: -; J: TRBJ2-1; CDR3: CATLAPPNVEQFF
V: TRBV7-6; size: medium-sized; J: TRBJ2-3; CDR3: CASSSISDTQYF
V: TRBV29-1; size: -; J: TRBJ1-1; CDR3: CSVDLYTEAFF
V: TRBV5-1; size: -; J: TRBJ2-1; CDR3: CASSTAGAYNEQFF
V: TRBV4-2; size: -; J: TRBJ1-5; CDR3: CASTQGSENQPQHF
V: TRBV6-5; size: -; J: TRBJ1-1; CDR3: CASSISRATEAFF
V: TRBV12-3/TRBV12-4; size: -; J: TRBJ2-1; CDR3: CASSLSAGPGDEQFF
V: TRBV3-1; size: -; J: TRBJ1-1; CDR3: CASSQRTGTNTEAFF
V: TRBV15; size: -; J: TRBJ2-1; CDR3: CATRPAGDSYNEQFF
V: TRBV14; size: -; J: TRBJ2-3; CDR3: CASSQIRDRGDFYTQYF
V: TRBV28; size: -; J: TRBJ2-7; CDR3: CASSTRGYPYEQYF
V: TRBV25-1; size: -; J: TRBJ2-7; CDR3: CASSEFGREVEQYF
V: TRBV7-2; size: -; J: TRBJ1-1; CDR3: CASSPQDRGTEAFF
V: TRBV11-2; size: -; J: TRBJ2-3; CDR3: CASSLGGLAGDTQYF
V: TRBV7-9; size: -; J: TRBJ2-7; CDR3: CASGSGRLPYEQYF
V: TRBV6-2/TRBV6-3; size: -; J: TRBJ2-1; CDR3: CASSETPDRSDEQFF
V: TRBV27; size: -; J: TRBJ1-5; CDR3: CASSLGAGQPQHF
V: TRBV14; size: -; J: TRBJ2-7; CDR3: CASSQGTSGGNYEQYF
V: TRBV6-4; size: -; J: TRBJ2-3; CDR3: CASSDSMGGTDTQYF
V: TRBV29-1; size: -; J: TRBJ1-5; CDR3: CSHPGQPISEPQHF
V: TRBV27; size: -; J: TRBJ2-5; CDR3: CASSLRQGYGETQYF
V: TRBV27; size: -; J: TRBJ2-2; CDR3: CASSILPGLASGELFF
V: TRBV4-3; size: -; J: TRBJ2-1; CDR3: CASSLLSSYNEQFF
V: TRBV24-1; size: -; J: TRBJ2-1; CDR3: CVIQGATASEQFF
V: TRBV11-2; size: -; J: TRBJ1-2; CDR3: CASSLQGALNYGYTF
V: TRBV12-3/TRBV12-4; size: -; J: TRBJ2-7; CDR3: CASSLGGGYDEQYF
V: TRBV27; size: -; J: TRBJ2-7; CDR3: CASSIPGRTYEQYF
V: TRBV6-4; size: -; J: TRBJ2-2; CDR3: CASSRTGAITGELFF
V: TRBV20-1; size: -; J: TRBJ1-1; CDR3: CSARDPAGGEVATEAFF
V: TRBV9; size: -; J: TRBJ1-2; CDR3: CASSVVGQGANTF
V: TRBV11-3; size: -; J: TRBJ1-5; CDR3: CASSLDSGARGPPEPQHF
V: TRBV5-1; size: -; J: TRBJ1-2; CDR3: CASSLSEDYGYTF
V: TRBV5-1; size: -; J: TRBJ2-1; CDR3: CASSSASGYNEQFF
V: TRBV5-1; size: -; J: TRBJ2-2; CDR3: CASLAGDNTGELFF
V: TRBV7-9; size: -; J: TRBJ1-1; CDR3: CASSHRIMNTEAFF
V: TRBV29-1; size: -; J: TRBJ2-7; CDR3: CSARLRSQGIYEQYF
V: TRBV11-3; size: medium-sized; J: TRBJ2-3; CDR3: CASSLSLAGAHTDTQYF
V: TRBV7-9; size: -; J: TRBJ1-1; CDR3: CASSLVRMNTEAFF
V: TRBV6-5; size: -; J: TRBJ1-5; CDR3: CASSWDPSQPQHF
V: TRBV25-1; size: -; J: TRBJ2-5; CDR3: CASSESGRGLSQETQYF
V: TRBV6-4; size: -; J: TRBJ2-1; CDR3: CASSVGTSNNEQFF